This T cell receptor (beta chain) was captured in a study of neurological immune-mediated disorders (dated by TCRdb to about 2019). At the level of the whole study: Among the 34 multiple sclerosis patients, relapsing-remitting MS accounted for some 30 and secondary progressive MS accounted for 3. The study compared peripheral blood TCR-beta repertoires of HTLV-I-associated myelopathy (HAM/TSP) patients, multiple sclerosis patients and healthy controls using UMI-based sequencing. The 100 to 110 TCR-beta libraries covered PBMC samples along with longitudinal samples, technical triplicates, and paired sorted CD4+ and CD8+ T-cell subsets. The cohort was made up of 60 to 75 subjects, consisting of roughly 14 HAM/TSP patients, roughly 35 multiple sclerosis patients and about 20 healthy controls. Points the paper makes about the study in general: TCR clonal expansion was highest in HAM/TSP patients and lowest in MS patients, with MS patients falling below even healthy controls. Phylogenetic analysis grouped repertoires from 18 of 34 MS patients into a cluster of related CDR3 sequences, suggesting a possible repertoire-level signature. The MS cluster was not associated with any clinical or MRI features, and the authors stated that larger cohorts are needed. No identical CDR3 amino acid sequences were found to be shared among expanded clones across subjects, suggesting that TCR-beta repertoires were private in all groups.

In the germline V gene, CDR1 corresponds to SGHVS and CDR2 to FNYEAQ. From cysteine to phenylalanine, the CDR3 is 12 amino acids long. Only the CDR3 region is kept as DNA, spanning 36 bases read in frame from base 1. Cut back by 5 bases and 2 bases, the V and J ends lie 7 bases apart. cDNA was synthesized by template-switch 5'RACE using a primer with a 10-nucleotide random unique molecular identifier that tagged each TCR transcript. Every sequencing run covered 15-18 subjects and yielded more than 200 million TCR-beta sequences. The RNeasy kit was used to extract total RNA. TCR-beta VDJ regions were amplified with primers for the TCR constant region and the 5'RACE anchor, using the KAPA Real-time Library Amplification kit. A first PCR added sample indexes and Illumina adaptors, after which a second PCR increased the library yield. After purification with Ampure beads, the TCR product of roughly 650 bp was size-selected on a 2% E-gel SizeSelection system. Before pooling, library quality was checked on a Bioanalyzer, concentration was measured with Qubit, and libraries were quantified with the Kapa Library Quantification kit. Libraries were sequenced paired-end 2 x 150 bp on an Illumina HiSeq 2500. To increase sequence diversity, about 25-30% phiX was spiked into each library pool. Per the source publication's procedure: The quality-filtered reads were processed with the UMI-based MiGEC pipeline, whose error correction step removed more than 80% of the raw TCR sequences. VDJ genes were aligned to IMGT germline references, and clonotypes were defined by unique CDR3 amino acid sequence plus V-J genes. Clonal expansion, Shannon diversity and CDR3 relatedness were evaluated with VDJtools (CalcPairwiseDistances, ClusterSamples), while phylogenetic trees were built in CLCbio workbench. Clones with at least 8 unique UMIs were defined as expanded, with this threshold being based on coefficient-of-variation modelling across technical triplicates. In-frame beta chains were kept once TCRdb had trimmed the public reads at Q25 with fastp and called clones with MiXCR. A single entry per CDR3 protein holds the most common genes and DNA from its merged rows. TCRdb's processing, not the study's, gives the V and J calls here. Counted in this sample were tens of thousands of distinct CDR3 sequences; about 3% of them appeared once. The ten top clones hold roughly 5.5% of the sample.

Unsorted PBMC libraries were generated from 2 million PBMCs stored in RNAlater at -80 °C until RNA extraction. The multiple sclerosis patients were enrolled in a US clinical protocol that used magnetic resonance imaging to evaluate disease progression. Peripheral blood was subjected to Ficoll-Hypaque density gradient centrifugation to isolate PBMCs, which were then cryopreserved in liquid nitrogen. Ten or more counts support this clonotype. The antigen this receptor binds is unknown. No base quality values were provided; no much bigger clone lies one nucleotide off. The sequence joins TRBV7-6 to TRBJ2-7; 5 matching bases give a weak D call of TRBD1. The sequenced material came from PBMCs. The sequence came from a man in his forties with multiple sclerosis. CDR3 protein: CASSMTAYEQYF. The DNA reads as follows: TGTGCCAGCAGCATGACAGCCTACGAGCAGTACTTC.